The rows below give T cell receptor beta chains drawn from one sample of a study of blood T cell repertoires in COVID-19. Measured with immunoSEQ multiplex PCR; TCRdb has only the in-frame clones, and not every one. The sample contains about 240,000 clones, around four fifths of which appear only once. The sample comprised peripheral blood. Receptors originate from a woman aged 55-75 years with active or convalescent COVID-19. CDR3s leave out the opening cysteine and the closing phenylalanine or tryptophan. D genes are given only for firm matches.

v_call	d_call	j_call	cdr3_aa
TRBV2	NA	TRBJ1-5	ASSEGAPGNQPQH
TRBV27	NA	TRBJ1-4	ASSSSTRGAANEKLF
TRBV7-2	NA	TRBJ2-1	ASSSQYRSYNEQF
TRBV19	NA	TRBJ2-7	ASSIYPLQGGGEQY
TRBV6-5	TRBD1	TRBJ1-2	ASSSPGTAYGYT
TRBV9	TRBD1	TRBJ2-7	ASSAGQGRYEQY
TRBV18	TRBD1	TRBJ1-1	ASSPIDREGTEAF
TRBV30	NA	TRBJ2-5	AWNLGGGLGETQY
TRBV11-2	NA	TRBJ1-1	ASSAATGGKNTEAF
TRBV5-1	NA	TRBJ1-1	ASSLQGQGNTEAF
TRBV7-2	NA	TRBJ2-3	ASSPHAGVTDTQY
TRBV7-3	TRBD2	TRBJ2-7	ASSPGEGLTSYEQY
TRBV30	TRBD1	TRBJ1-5	AWSPGVRGPDQPQH
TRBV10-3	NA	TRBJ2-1	AISESEGINEQF
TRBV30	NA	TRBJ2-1	AWSVGRLVYNEQF
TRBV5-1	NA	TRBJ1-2	ASSPGESYGYT
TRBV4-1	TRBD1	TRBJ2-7	ASSRKTPGQGADEQY
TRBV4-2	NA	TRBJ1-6	ASSQVRRDGNSPLH
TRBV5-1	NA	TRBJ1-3	ASGAESAGNTIY
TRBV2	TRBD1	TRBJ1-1	ASSPRRGLTEAF
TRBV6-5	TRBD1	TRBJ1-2	ASSYLTGDTNYGYT
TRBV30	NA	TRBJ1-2	AWSTPPDGYT
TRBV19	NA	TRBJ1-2	ASSMNSHYGYT
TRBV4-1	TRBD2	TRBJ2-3	ASSQRAGTSGGAPPGADTQY
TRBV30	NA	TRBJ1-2	AWRAEGGARYVGYT
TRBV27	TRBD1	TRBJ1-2	ASSLLGDRKNYGYT
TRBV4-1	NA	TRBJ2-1	ASSQGRTEYNEQF
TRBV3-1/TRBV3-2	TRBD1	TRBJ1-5	ASSLGQGGNQPQH
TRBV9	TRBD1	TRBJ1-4	ASSEGTGVGEKLF
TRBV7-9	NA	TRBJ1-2	ASSRVGGARGYT
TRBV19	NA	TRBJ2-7	ASSSGGAIYEQY
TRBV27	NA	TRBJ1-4	ASSTRQVSSPNTNEKLF
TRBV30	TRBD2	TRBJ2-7	AWSPSHQRGVSYEQY
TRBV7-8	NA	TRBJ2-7	ASSSSRVQTYEQY
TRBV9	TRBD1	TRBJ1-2	ASSVVGTGNGYT